These 5 T cell receptor beta chains came from one sample sequenced in a study of blood T cell repertoires in COVID-19. Sequenced by immunoSEQ multiplex PCR; TCRdb stores in-frame clones only, minus some. The sample includes about 120,000 clones, 85% of them seen just once. Specimen: peripheral blood. The receptors come from a human donor in a cohort sampled during active COVID-19.

The V call is TRBV6-2 or TRBV6-3, the J call TRBJ2-2, with D uncertain. This CDR3 region has 13 residues. V lost 5 bases to trimming and J lost 6 bases, with 10 bases between them. In germline, CDR1 is MNHEY, CDR2 SVGEGT. The CDR3 loop is CASSLDGAGELFF. The DNA of the CDR3 is TGTGCCAGCAGTCTAGACGGAGCCGGGGAGCTGTTTTTT.

The chain has TRBV6-2 or TRBV6-3 and TRBJ1-1; D unresolved. This CDR3 comprises 13 residues. Per germline, CDR1 MNHEY and CDR2 SVGEGT. The V gene lost 6 bases and the J gene lost 3 bases, with 11 bases spanning the gap. The DNA for the CDR3 is TGTGCCAGCAGCCTCGACGGGTACACTGAAGCTTTCTTT. It is translated as CASSLDGYTEAFF.

The gene calls are TRBV10-3 and TRBJ1-1; the D gene is possibly TRBD1 (5 bases). The germline V gene encodes CDR1 ENHRY and CDR2 SYGVKD. V lost 6 bases, J lost 6 bases, and 11 bases lay in between. This CDR3 is 12 amino acids long. CDR3 sequence: CAIRGGTAEAFF. The CDR3 region has the DNA TGTGCCATCAGGGGAGGGACGGCTGAAGCTTTCTTT.

This clone was counted ten times or more. CDR3: CASSLVSGAYNEQFF. CDR3 nucleotide sequence: TGTGCCAGCAGCTTAGTTAGCGGGGCGTACAATGAGCAGTTCTTC. This rearrangement joins TRBV7-9 to TRBJ2-1; TRBD2 matches at 8 bases. Looked up from germline, CDR1 is SEHNR and CDR2 is FQNEAQ (reference sequence). V lost 1 base, J lost 4 bases, and 3 bases stayed unmatched. This CDR3 region has 15 residues. Looking up the rest from reference TRBV7-9 and TRBJ2-1 gives the full variable domain: DTGVSQNPRHKITKRGQNVTFRCDPISEHNRLYWYRQTLGQGPEFLTYFQNEAQLEKSRLLSDRFSAERPKGSFSTLEIQRTEQGDSAMYLCASSLVSGAYNEQFFGPGTRLTVL.

J is TRBJ1-2 and V is TRBV15; unclear D gene. Between the trimmed V and J ends, which lost 3 bases and 8 bases, there was a span of 19 bases. Per germline, CDR1 LNHNV and CDR2 YYDKDF (reference sequence). This CDR3 has 15 amino acids. CDR3 residues: CATSSVLTATAGYTF. The CDR3 DNA reads TGTGCCACCAGCAGCGTCCTCACAGCCACGGCGGGCTACACCTTC.